Sequencing of this T cell receptor (beta chain) was carried out in a study of T-cell reconstitution after alpha-beta-depleted transplantation in children. J lost 9 bases, V lost 2 bases, and 14 bases had no gene match. CDR3 size: 17 residues. Germline V CDR1 and CDR2: SGHTA, FQGNSA. Preparation of the TCRbeta library used unique molecular identifiers. TCRdb re-called the PCR reads with MiXCR, one entry per CDR3 protein. This table holds fewer than 750,000 distinct CDR3 sequences, over 20% found once. The rearrangement links TRBV7-2 to TRBJ2-1; TRBD2 agrees at 9 bases. The source was PBMCs, collected before TCRalphabeta/CD19-depleted stem cell transplant. The receptor was isolated from a boy under three years old with Wiskott-Aldrich syndrome, due to receive a stem cell transplant. CDR3 loop: CASSLFGLATAYAEQFF. DNA for the CDR3: TGTGCCAGCAGCTTATTCGGACTAGCGACGGCCTACGCTGAGCAGTTCTTC.